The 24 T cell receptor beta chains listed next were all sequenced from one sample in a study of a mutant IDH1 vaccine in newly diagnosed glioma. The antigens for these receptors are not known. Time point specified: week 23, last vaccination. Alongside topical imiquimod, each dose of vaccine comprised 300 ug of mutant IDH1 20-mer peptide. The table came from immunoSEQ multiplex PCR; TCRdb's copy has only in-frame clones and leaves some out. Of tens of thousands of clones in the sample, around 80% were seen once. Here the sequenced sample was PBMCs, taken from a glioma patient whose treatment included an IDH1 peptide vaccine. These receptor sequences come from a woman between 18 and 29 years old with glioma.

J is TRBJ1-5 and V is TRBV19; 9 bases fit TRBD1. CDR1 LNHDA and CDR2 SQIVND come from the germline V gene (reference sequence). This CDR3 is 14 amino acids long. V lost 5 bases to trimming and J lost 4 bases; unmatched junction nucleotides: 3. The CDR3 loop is CASSDGTGNQPQHF. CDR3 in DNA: TGTGCCAGTAGTGACGGGACAGGGAATCAGCCCCAGCATTTT.

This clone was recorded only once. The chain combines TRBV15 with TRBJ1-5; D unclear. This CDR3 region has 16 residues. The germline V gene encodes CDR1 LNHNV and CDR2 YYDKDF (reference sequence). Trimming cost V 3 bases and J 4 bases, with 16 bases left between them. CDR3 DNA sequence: TGTGCCACCAGCAGTTCTTCTCCGTGGGCGAATCAGCCCCAGCATTTT. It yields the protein CATSSSSPWANQPQHF.

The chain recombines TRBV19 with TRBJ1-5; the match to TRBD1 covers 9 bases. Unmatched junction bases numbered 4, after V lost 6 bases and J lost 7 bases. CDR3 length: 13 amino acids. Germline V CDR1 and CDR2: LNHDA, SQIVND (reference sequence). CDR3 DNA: TGTGCCAGTAGGGGACAGGGCGGGCAGCCCCAGCATTTT. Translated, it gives CASRGQGGQPQHF.

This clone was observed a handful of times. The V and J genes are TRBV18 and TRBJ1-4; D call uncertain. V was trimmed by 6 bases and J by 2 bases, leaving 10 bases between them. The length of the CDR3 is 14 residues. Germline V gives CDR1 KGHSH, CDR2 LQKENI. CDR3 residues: CASSLQTTNEKLFF. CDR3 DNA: TGTGCCAGCTCGCTACAGACGACTAATGAAAAACTGTTTTTT.

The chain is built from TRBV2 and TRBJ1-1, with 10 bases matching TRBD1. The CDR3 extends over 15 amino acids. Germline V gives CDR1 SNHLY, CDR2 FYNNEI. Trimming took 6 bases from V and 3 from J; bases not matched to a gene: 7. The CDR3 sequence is CASRTGTGVDTEAFF. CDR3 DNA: TGTGCCAGCAGGACCGGGACAGGGGTTGACACTGAAGCTTTCTTT.

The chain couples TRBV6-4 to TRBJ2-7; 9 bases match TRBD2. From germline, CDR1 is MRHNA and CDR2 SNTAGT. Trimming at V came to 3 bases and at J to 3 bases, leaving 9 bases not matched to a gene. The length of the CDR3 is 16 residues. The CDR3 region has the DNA TGTGCCAGCAGTGAGCATACTAGCGGGTTTTGCTACGAGCAGTACTTC. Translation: CASSEHTSGFCYEQYF.

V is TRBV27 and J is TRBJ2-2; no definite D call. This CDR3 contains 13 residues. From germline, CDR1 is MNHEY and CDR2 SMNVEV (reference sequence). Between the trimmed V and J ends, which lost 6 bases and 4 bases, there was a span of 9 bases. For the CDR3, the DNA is TGTGCCAGCAGCCACTCAGCCACCGGGGAGCTGTTTTTT. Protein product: CASSHSATGELFF.

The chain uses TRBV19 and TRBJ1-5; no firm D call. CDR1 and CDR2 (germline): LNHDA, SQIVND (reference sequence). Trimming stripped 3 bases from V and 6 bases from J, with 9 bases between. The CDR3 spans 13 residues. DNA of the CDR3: TGTGCCAGTAGTATTTCTCCCCCTCAGCCCCAGCATTTT. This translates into CASSISPPQPQHF. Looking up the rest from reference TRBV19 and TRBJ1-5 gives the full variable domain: DGGITQSPKYLFRKEGQNVTLSCEQNLNHDAMYWYRQDPGQGLRLIYYSQIVNDFQKGDIAEGYSVSREKKESFPLTVTSAQKNPTAFYLCASSISPPQPQHFGDGTRLSIL.

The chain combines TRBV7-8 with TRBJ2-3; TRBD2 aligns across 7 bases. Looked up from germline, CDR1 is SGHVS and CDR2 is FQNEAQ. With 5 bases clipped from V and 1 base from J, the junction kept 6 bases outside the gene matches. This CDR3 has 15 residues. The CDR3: CASSPSAGGTDTQYF. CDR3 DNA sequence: TGTGCCAGCAGCCCCTCTGCGGGGGGCACAGATACGCAGTATTTT.

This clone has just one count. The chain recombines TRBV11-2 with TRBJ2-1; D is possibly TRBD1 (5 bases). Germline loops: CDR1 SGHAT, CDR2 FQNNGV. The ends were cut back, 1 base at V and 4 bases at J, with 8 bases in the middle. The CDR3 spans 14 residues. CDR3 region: CASSLVGEYNEQFF. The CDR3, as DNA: TGTGCCAGCAGCTTAGTAGGGGAATACAATGAGCAGTTCTTC.

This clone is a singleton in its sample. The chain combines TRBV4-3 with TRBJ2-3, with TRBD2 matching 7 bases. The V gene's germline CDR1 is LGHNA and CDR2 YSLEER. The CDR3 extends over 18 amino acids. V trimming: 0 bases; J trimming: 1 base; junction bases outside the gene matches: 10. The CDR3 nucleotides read TGCGCCAGCAGCCAAGATATGGTGGGGCTAGCGGGCACAGATACGCAGTATTTT. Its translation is CASSQDMVGLAGTDTQYF.

The CDR3 loop is CASSQEAGAHVSGPQHF. CDR3 nucleotides: TGCGCCAGCAGCCAAGAGGCAGGGGCCCACGTCAGTGGGCCCCAGCATTTT. The chain links TRBV4-1 to TRBJ1-5, with D perhaps TRBD1 (6 bases). Trimming left V 0 bases short and J 9 bases short, with 21 bases between. The germline gives CDR1 MGHRA, CDR2 YSYEKL. CDR3 length equals 17 residues.

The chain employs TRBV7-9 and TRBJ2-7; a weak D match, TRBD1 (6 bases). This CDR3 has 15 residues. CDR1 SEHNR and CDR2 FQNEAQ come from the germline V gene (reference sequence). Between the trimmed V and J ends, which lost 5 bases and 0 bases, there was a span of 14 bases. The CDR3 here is CASSPTGQPSYEQYF. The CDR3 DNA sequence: TGTGCCAGCAGCCCAACTGGACAGCCCTCCTACGAGCAGTACTTC.

The CDR3: CASSQDFTGRRTEAFF. CDR3 coding DNA: TGTGCCAGCAGCCAAGATTTCACAGGGAGAAGAACTGAAGCTTTCTTT. The chain carries TRBV14 and TRBJ1-1; perhaps TRBD1 as D (6 bases). This CDR3 contains 16 residues. Germline CDR1 reads SGHDN; CDR2 reads FVKESK. V was pared by 0 bases and J by 5 bases, with 16 bases between.

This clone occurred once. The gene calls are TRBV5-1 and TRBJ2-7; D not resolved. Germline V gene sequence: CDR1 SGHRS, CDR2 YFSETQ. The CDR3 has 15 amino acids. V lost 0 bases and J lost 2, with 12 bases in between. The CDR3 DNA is TGCGCCAGCAGCTTGGTGTCAACGGGCACCTACGAGCAGTACTTC. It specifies CASSLVSTGTYEQYF.

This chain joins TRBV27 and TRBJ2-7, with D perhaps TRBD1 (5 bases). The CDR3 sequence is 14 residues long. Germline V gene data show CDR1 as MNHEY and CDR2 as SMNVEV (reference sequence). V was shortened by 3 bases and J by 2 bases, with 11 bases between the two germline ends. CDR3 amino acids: CASSLAGLTYEQYF. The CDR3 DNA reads TGTGCCAGCAGTTTGGCAGGGTTAACCTACGAGCAGTACTTC.

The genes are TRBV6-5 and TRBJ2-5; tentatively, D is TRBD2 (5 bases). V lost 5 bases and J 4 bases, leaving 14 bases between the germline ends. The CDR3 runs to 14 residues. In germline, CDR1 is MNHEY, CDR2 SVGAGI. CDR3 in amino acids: CASSRTGVTETQYF. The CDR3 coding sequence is TGTGCCAGCAGTCGCACCGGGGTTACAGAGACCCAGTACTTC.

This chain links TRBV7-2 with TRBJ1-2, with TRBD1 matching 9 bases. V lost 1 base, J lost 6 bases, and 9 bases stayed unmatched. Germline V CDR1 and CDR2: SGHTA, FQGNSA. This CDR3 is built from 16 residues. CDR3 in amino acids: CASSLGPGQGRNGYTF. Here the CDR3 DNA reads TGTGCCAGCAGCTTAGGCCCTGGACAGGGGCGGAATGGCTACACCTTC. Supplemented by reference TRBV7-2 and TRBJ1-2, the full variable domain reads GAGVSQSPSNKVTEKGKDVELRCDPISGHTALYWYRQSLGQGLEFLIYFQGNSAPDKSGLPSDRFSAERTGGSVSTLTIQRTQQEDSAVYLCASSLGPGQGRNGYTFGSGTRLTVV.

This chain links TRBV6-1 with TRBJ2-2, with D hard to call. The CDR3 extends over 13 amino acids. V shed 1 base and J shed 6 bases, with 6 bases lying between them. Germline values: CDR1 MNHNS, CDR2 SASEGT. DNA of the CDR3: TGTGCCAGCAGTGAAGTCGGAGCCGGGGAGCTGTTTTTT. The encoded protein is CASSEVGAGELFF.

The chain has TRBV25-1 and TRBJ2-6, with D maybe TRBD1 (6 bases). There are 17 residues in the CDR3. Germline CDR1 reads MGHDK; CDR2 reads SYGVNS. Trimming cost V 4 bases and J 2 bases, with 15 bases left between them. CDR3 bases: TGTGCCAGCAGTGTGGGGACACGTTGGACTGGGGCCAACGTCCTGACTTTC. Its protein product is CASSVGTRWTGANVLTF. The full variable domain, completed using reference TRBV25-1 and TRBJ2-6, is EADIYQTPRYLVIGTGKKITLECSQTMGHDKMYWYQQDPGMELHLIHYSYGVNSTEKGDLSSESTVSRIRTEHFPLTLESARPSHTSQYLCASSVGTRWTGANVLTFGAGSRLTVL.

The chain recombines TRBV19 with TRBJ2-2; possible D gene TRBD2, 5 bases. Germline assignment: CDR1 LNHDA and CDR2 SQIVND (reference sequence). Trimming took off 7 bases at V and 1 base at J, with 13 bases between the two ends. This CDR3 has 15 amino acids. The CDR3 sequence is CASTPGFENTGELFF. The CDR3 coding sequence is TGTGCCAGTACCCCGGGATTTGAGAACACCGGGGAGCTGTTTTTT.

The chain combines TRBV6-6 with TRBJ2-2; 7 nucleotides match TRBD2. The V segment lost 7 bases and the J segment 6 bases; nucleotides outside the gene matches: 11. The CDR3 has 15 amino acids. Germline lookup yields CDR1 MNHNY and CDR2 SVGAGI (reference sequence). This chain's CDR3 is CASTNHGTTPGELFF. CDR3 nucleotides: TGTGCCAGCACCAACCACGGGACTACACCCGGGGAGCTGTTTTTT.

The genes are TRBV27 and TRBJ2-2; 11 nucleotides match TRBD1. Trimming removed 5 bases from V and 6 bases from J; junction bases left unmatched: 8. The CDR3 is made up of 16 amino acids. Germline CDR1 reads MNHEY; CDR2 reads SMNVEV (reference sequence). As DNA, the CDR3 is TGTGCCAGCAGTGTCGGACAGGGGGCCTTCGCCGGGGAGCTGTTTTTT. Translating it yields CASSVGQGAFAGELFF.

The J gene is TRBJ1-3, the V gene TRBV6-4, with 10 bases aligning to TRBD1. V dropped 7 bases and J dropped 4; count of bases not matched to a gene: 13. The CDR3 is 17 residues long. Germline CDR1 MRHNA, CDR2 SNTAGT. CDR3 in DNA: TGTGCCAGCACTCAGCCTCAGGCGGGACAGGGGGGAAACACCATATATTTT. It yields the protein CASTQPQAGQGGNTIYF.